The subject of this entry is one TCR beta chain. This entry is derived from a study of blood T cell repertoires in COVID-19. Study background: The United States, Italy and Spain provided the acute and convalescent COVID-19 samples.

Sequencing was performed with immunoSEQ multiplex PCR; in TCRdb, only in-frame clones are kept and a portion is missing. The sample holds roughly 79,000 clones, 87% seen once. The germline V gene has CDR1 SGHRS and CDR2 YFSETQ. V gave up 4 bases and J gave up 9 bases; unmatched junction bases: 12. The CDR3 contains 15 residues. Sequences were obtained from peripheral blood. This sequence was found in a woman of 80 years or more with active or convalescent COVID-19. This chain joins TRBV5-1 and TRBJ2-1; TRBD2 matches 8 bases. DNA for the CDR3: TGCGCCAGCAGCGTAACTAGCGGACCCGGAGTTGAGCAGTTCTTC. Translated, it gives CASSVTSGPGVEQFF.